These 23 T cell receptor beta chains came from one sample sequenced in a study of blood T cells in healthy people across ages. Sample-barcoded 5' priming and a J-beta primer mix drove a second PCR of about 7 to 11 cycles. Via MiXCR, TCRdb re-called the 5' RACE reads, giving one row per CDR3 protein. This sample has 1.5 million to 1.9 million distinct CDR3 sequences, with approximately 42% found just once. Material: blood. The source is a young woman in good health.

The genes are TRBV6-5 and TRBJ2-4, with a possible D match to TRBD1 (6 bases). The CDR3 loop spans 15 amino acids. Trimming cost V 0 bases and J 13 bases, with 19 bases left between them. CDR1 MNHEY and CDR2 SVGAGI come from the germline V gene. For the CDR3, the DNA is TGTGCCAGCAGTTACTCGGCGACAGGAGACAATGAGCAGTACTTC. Its translation is CASSYSATGDNEQYF.

This clonotype appeared a single time. V and J are TRBV28 and TRBJ2-7; D call uncertain. The CDR3 is 17 residues long. Germline CDR1 and CDR2: MDHEN and SYDVKM. The V and J ends lost 3 bases and 7 bases respectively, with 25 bases between them. CDR3 protein: CASSFPPTRYARNEQYF. The CDR3 DNA reads TGTGCCAGCAGTTTCCCCCCTACACGGTACGCTAGAAATGAGCAGTACTTC.

The gene calls are TRBV20-1 and TRBJ1-1, with 12 bases lining up with TRBD1. The CDR3 consists of 14 residues. Germline V gene data show CDR1 as DFQATT and CDR2 as SNEGSKA (reference sequence). V lost 4 bases and J lost 4; bases outside the gene matches: 4. This CDR3 is CSAMGQGASTEAFF. The CDR3, as DNA: TGCAGTGCTATGGGACAGGGGGCTTCCACTGAAGCTTTCTTT.

The chain combines TRBV5-1 with TRBJ2-3; either TRBD1 or TRBD2 may fit D (5 bases each). The CDR3 covers 15 residues. The germline V and J ends were trimmed by 2 bases and 3 bases, with 13 bases remaining between them. CDR1 is SGHRS, CDR2 YFSETQ, per germline. The CDR3 region has the DNA TGCGCCAGCAGCTTTTACGGGGCGGAGACAGATACGCAGTATTTT. This gives the protein CASSFYGAETDTQYF.

This sequence joins TRBV7-6 and TRBJ1-2, with D maybe TRBD1 (6 bases). Trimming took off 0 bases at V and 10 bases at J, with 21 bases between the two ends. Germline CDR1 and CDR2: SGHVS and FNYEAQ. CDR3 length: 16 residues. The CDR3, as DNA: TGTGCCAGCAGCTTAGCAACAGGGATTGGCACCGATGACTACACCTTC. It yields the protein CASSLATGIGTDDYTF.

The chain employs TRBV28 and TRBJ1-5, with D tentatively TRBD1 (6 bases). Germline V lookup: CDR1 MDHEN, CDR2 SYDVKM. The CDR3 spans 18 residues. V was trimmed by 6 bases and J by 2 bases, leaving 23 bases between them. The DNA of the CDR3 is TGTGCCAGCAGCGGCAGGGGACTTGGGCCCTACCGCAATCAGCCCCAGCATTTT. This translates into CASSGRGLGPYRNQPQHF.

The chain employs TRBV6-5 and TRBJ2-5; TRBD2 aligns across 10 bases. V was pared by 6 bases and J by 3 bases, with 4 bases of the junction left unmatched. Germline V gene data show CDR1 as MNHEY and CDR2 as SVGAGI. This CDR3 spans 14 amino acids. Here the CDR3 reads CASRRTSGKETQYF. CDR3 nucleotides: TGTGCCAGCAGGCGGACTAGCGGAAAAGAGACCCAGTACTTC.

This clonotype appeared many times. This chain uses TRBV27 with TRBJ2-3; D gene ambiguous. Trimming shortened V by 8 bases and J by 2 bases, and 5 bases separated the two germline ends. Germline V gene data show CDR1 as MNHEY and CDR2 as SMNVEV (reference sequence). The CDR3 spans 11 residues. In nucleotides, the CDR3 is TGTGCCAGCGGATACACAGATACGCAGTATTTT. As protein: CASGYTDTQYF.

This sequence joins TRBV29-1 and TRBJ2-7; 8 bases match TRBD1. This CDR3 spans 13 amino acids. From germline, CDR1 is SQVTM and CDR2 ANQGSEA. V trimming: 6 bases; J trimming: 7 bases; junction bases outside the gene matches: 11. Here the CDR3 DNA reads TGCAGCGTAAGGACAGGGATCTACAATGAGCAGTACTTC. This encodes CSVRTGIYNEQYF.

The gene calls are TRBV15 and TRBJ2-1, with 9 bases aligning to TRBD2. The end of the DNA aligns better with TRBJ2-7, so the J call may be wrong. Per the germline V gene, CDR1 is LNHNV and CDR2 is YYDKDF (reference sequence). CDR3 size: 19 residues. In DNA form, the CDR3 reads TGTGCCACCAGCAGAGGAATTGGCGGGGGGGCCTTCTCCTACAATGAGCAGTACTTC. Its translation is CATSRGIGGGAFSYNEQYF.

This clonotype was detected only a few times. This sequence joins TRBV6-2 or TRBV6-3 and TRBJ1-4; D gene ambiguous. This CDR3 comprises 11 residues. The germline V and J ends were trimmed by 4 bases and 8 bases, with 5 bases remaining between them. Germline CDR1 MNHEY, CDR2 SVGEGT. CDR3 nucleotide sequence: TGTGCCAGCAGTTTTTTCGAAAAACTGTTTTTT. Its protein product is CASSFFEKLFF.

This chain connects TRBV7-2 to TRBJ1-1; maybe TRBD1 (5 bases). CDR1 is SGHTA, CDR2 FQGNSA, per germline. V was trimmed by 4 bases and J by 0 bases, leaving 15 bases between them. The length of the CDR3 is 16 residues. CDR3: CASSSSGTVVNTEAFF. Here the CDR3 DNA reads TGTGCCAGCAGCTCCTCCGGGACGGTGGTGAACACTGAAGCTTTCTTT.

This clonotype was recorded a few times. DNA for the CDR3: TGTGCCAGCAGTTTATCATCCGACCGCGACTACGAGCAGTACTTC. It translates to CASSLSSDRDYEQYF. The chain links TRBV27 to TRBJ2-7, with D unclear. Germline CDR1 reads MNHEY; CDR2 reads SMNVEV (reference sequence). The V end was cut by 0 bases, the J end by 3 bases, with 12 bases between. The CDR3 has 15 residues.

This chain uses TRBV20-1 with TRBJ1-2, with D perhaps matching TRBD1 (6 bases). The CDR3 loop spans 9 amino acids. V was clipped by 7 bases and J by 7 bases, with 7 bases between them. CDR1 and CDR2 from the germline V gene are DFQATT and SNEGSKA (reference sequence). The chain's CDR3 is CSGQAGYTF. In nucleotides, the CDR3 is TGCAGTGGACAGGCTGGCTACACCTTC.

This clonotype was counted many times. The V and J genes are TRBV12-3 or TRBV12-4 and TRBJ2-1; D possibly corresponds to TRBD2 (5 bases). There are 12 residues in the CDR3. Trimming took 6 bases from V and 12 from J, leaving 15 bases between them. The CDR3 region is CASSPYGGAQFF. The DNA of the CDR3 is TGTGCCAGCAGCCCTTACGGAGGCGCGCAGTTCTTC.

The count of this clonotype is one. V and J are TRBV6-5 and TRBJ2-7, with a possible D match to TRBD1 (6 bases). TRBJ2-4 explains the end of the DNA better; the J call may be wrong. The germline V gene encodes CDR1 MNHEY and CDR2 SVGAGI. The CDR3 spans 16 residues. The CDR3 nucleotides are TGTGCCAGCAGTTACCTGGCAGGGGCTGCCAAAAACATTCAGTACTTC. The encoded protein is CASSYLAGAAKNIQYF.

The V and J genes are TRBV12-3 or TRBV12-4 and TRBJ2-5; 12 bases map to TRBD2. The J call could be wrong; TRBJ2-7 is a better fit for the DNA end. This CDR3 comprises 15 residues. In DNA form, the CDR3 reads TGTGCCAGCACCCAAATGTCTAGCGGGAGGGACGAGCAGTACTTC. Its translation: CASTQMSSGRDEQYF.

The J gene is TRBJ1-4, the V gene TRBV15; a weak D match, TRBD1 (5 bases). This CDR3 has 13 amino acids. Trimming left V 4 bases short and J 7 bases short, with 10 bases between. Germline V gene sequence: CDR1 LNHNV, CDR2 YYDKDF (reference sequence). The CDR3 spells CATSTGQREKLFF. The CDR3 DNA is TGTGCCACCAGCACAGGGCAGCGTGAAAAACTGTTTTTT.

The chain carries TRBV7-2 and TRBJ2-4; 7 bases are a match to TRBD2. TRBJ2-7 matches the DNA end more closely, so the J call is doubtful. Germline CDR1 SGHTA, CDR2 FQGNSA. This CDR3 has 15 amino acids. The DNA of the CDR3 is TGTGCCAGCAGCTTGAACCGGGGACTACCGTACGAGCAGTACTTC. As protein: CASSLNRGLPYEQYF.

This clonotype was observed a handful of times. This chain uses TRBV6-2 or TRBV6-3 with TRBJ1-1, with a weak D call TRBD1 (6 bases). This CDR3 has 16 residues. Per the germline V gene, CDR1 is MNHEY and CDR2 is SVGEGT. V lost 3 bases and J 1 base, leaving 15 bases between the germline ends. CDR3 sequence reads: CASSYGGGLSNTEAFF. CDR3 DNA sequence: TGTGCCAGCAGTTATGGTGGGGGGCTGTCGAACACTGAAGCTTTCTTT.

The rearrangement links TRBV29-1 to TRBJ1-5, with D possibly being TRBD1 (5 bases). Trimming took off 6 bases at V and 4 bases at J, with 10 bases between the two ends. Germline CDR1 SQVTM, CDR2 ANQGSEA. This CDR3 spans 12 amino acids. DNA of the CDR3: TGCAGCGTCGCGGGACCTAATCAGCCCCAGCATTTT. Encoded protein: CSVAGPNQPQHF.

This clonotype was detected a few times. The chain has TRBV20-1 and TRBJ2-7; maybe TRBD2 (5 bases). The ends were cut back, 1 base at V and 2 bases at J, with 12 bases in the middle. The germline CDR1 and CDR2 sequences are DFQATT and SNEGSKA (reference sequence). The CDR3 is 14 residues long. The CDR3 protein is CSARALEGTYEQYF. The CDR3 nucleotides are TGCAGTGCTAGAGCACTAGAGGGCACCTACGAGCAGTACTTC.

The chain joins TRBV24-1 to TRBJ2-7; 8 bases are a match to TRBD2. Trimming at V came to 4 bases and at J to 7 bases, leaving 20 bases not matched to a gene. CDR1 KGHDR and CDR2 SFDVKD come from the germline V gene. The CDR3 spans 18 residues. The CDR3 bases are TGTGCCACCAGTGACTTGTCCCCCCCTAACGGGAGGGTGAATGAGCAGTACTTC. Translation: CATSDLSPPNGRVNEQYF.